The table lists the clone carrying this T cell receptor beta chain with a few counts. These data belong to a study of T-cell reconstitution after alpha-beta-depleted transplantation in children. V lost 7 bases and J 7 bases, leaving 14 bases between the germline ends. This CDR3 comprises 11 residues. Germline CDR1 and CDR2: SQVTM and ANQGSEA. Preparation of the TCRbeta library used unique molecular identifiers. TCRdb re-derived calls from the PCR reads in MiXCR, one entry per CDR3 protein. The sample shows approximately 210,000 distinct CDR3 sequences, approximately 14% of them seen only once. The chain joins TRBV29-1 to TRBJ2-7, with D perhaps matching TRBD1 or TRBD2 (5 bases each). This TCR was sampled from a human donor who donated a stem cell graft to a child with acute lymphoblastic leukemia. Sequenced material: PBMCs from the stem cell graft donor, taken from the stem cell graft. This CDR3 reads CSASPGAEQYF. The CDR3, as DNA: TGCAGCGCCTCCCCCGGGGCAGAGCAGTACTTC.